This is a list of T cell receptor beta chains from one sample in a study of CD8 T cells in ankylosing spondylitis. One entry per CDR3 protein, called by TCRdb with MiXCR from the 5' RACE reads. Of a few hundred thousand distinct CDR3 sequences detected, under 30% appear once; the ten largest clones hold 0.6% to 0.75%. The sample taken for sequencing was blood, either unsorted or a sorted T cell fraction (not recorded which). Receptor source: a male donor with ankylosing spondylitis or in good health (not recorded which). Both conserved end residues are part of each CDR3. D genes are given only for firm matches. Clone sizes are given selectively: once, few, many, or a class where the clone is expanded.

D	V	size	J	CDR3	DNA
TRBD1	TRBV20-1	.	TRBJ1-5	CSARGQGASNQPQHF	TGCAGTGCTAGAGGACAGGGGGCAAGCAATCAGCCCCAGCATTTT
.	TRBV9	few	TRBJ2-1	CASSAGNHPYNEQFF	TGTGCCAGCAGCGCCGGGAACCACCCCTACAATGAGCAGTTCTTC
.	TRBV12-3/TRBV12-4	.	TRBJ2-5	CASSAPGLQETQYF	TGTGCCAGCAGCGCCCCGGGACTGCAAGAGACCCAGTACTTC
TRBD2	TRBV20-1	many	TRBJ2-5	CSARDSSGGQTQYF	TGCAGTGCTAGAGACTCCAGCGGGGGGCAGACCCAGTACTTC
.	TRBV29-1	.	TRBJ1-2	CSASGTSGYTF	TGCAGCGCCTCTGGGACGTCGGGCTACACCTTC
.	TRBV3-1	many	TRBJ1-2	CASSQEGTQGGYTF	TGTGCCAGCAGCCAAGAGGGCACCCAGGGTGGCTACACCTTC
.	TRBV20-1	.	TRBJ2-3	CSGWEARTDTQYF	TGCAGTGGATGGGAGGCCCGCACAGATACGCAGTATTTT
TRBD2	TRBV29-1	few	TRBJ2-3	CSVVSSGGPDTQYF	TGCAGCGTTGTTTCCAGCGGGGGTCCGGATACGCAGTATTTT
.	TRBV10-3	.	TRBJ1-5	CASSGGSNQPQHF	TGTGCCTCCTCTGGGGGCAGCAATCAGCCCCAGCATTTT
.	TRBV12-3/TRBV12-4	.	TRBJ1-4	CASSLEFRANEKLFF	TGTGCCAGCAGTTTAGAGTTCAGGGCTAATGAAAAACTGTTTTTT
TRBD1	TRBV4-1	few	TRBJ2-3	CASSPLRGQSTDTQYF	TGCGCCAGCAGCCCCTTGAGGGGGCAGAGCACAGATACGCAGTATTTT
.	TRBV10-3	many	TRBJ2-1	CAISVGEAYNEQFF	TGTGCCATCAGTGTCGGGGAAGCCTACAATGAGCAGTTCTTC
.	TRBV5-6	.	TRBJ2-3	CASSLRGTSLTDTQYF	TGTGCCAGCAGCTTGCGCGGGACGAGTCTCACAGATACGCAGTATTTT
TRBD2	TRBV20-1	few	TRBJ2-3	CSSPLAGGTDTQYF	TGCAGTTCCCCTTTAGCGGGGGGCACAGATACGCAGTATTTT
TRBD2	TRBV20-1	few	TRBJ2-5	CSARVSGGRETQYF	TGCAGTGCTAGAGTTTCGGGGGGGCGAGAGACCCAGTACTTC
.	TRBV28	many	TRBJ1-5	CASSKPQGLGQPQHF	TGTGCCAGCAGTAAACCCCAGGGTCTAGGGCAGCCCCAGCATTTT
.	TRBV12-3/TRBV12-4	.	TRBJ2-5	CASRPGRQETQYF	TGTGCCAGCAGACCGGGACGGCAAGAGACCCAGTACTTC
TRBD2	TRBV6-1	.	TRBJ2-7	CASSDILAGVRVQYF	TGTGCCAGCAGCGACATACTAGCGGGGGTTCGTGTGCAGTACTTC
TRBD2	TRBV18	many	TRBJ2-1	CASSPTGGAYNEQFF	TGTGCCAGCTCACCCACGGGGGGGGCCTACAATGAGCAGTTCTTC
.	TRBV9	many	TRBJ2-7	CASSVGSMNEQYF	TGTGCCAGCAGCGTAGGATCCATGAACGAGCAGTACTTC
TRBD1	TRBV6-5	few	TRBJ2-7	CASSYAGTGYEQYF	TGTGCCAGCAGTTACGCCGGGACAGGGTACGAGCAGTACTTC
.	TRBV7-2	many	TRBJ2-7	CASSLAGGASYEQYF	TGTGCCAGCAGCTTAGCTGGGGGGGCGTCCTACGAGCAGTACTTC
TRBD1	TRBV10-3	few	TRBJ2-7	CAISAKGDRGEQYF	TGTGCCATCAGTGCGAAGGGGGACAGGGGCGAGCAGTACTTC
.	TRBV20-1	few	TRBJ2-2	CTPQPANTGELFF	TGCACCCCCCAGCCGGCGAACACCGGGGAGCTGTTTTTT
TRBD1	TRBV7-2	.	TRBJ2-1	CASSLGQSDEQFF	TGTGCCAGCAGCTTGGGACAGTCAGATGAGCAGTTCTTC
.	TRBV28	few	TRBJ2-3	CASSLRGGATDTQYF	TGTGCCAGCAGTTTACGTGGGGGGGCGACAGATACGCAGTATTTT
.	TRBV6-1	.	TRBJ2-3	CASTKSTDTQYF	TGTGCCAGCACCAAAAGCACAGATACGCAGTATTTT
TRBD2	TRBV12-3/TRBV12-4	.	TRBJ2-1	CASRIGLDPQFF	TGTGCCAGCAGAATTGGACTAGACCCGCAGTTCTTC
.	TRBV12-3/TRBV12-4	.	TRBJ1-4	CASSFGGSEKLFF	TGTGCCAGCAGTTTCGGGGGAAGTGAAAAACTGTTTTTT
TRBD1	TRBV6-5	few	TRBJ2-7	CASRAGGGEQYF	TGTGCCAGCAGGGCAGGGGGCGGCGAGCAGTACTTC
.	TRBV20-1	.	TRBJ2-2	CSARGGTGELFF	TGCAGTGCTAGAGGTGGGACCGGGGAGCTGTTTTTT
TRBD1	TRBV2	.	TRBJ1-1	CASSSGTGNTEAFF	TGTGCCAGCAGCTCCGGGACAGGGAACACTGAAGCTTTCTTT
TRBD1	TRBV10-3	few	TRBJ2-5	CAISQDRVQTQYF	TGTGCCATCAGTCAAGACAGGGTTCAGACCCAGTACTTC
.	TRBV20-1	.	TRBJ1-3	CSASIRGFGNTIYF	TGCAGTGCTAGCATCAGGGGTTTTGGAAACACCATATATTTT
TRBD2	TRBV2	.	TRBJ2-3	CAINLFSGGQDYTDTQYF	TGTGCCATCAACCTTTTTAGCGGGGGACAAGATTACACAGATACGCAGTATTTT
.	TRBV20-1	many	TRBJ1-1	CSARDWAGNADTEAFF	TGCAGTGCTAGAGATTGGGCAGGGAATGCGGACACTGAAGCTTTCTTT
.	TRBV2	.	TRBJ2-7	CASSRFETEQYF	TGTGCCAGTAGCCGGTTCGAGACCGAGCAGTACTTC
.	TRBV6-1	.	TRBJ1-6	CASSPARPRGDSPLHF	TGTGCCAGCAGCCCAGCCCGCCCTAGGGGCGATTCACCCCTCCACTTT
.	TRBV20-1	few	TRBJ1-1	CSARGRTVNTEAFF	TGCAGTGCTAGAGGTCGGACAGTGAACACTGAAGCTTTCTTT